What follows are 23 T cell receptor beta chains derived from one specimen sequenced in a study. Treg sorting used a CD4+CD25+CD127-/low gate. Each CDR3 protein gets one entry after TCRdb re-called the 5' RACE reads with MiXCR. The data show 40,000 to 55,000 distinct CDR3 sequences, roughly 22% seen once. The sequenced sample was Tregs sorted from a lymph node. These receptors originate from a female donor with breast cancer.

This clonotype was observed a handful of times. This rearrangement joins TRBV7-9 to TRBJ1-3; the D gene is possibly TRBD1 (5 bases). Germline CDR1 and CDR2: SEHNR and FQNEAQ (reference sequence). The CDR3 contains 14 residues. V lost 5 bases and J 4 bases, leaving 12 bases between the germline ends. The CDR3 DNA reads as TGTGCCAGCAGCCCACAGGTTCAGGGAAACACCATATATTTT. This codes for CASSPQVQGNTIYF.

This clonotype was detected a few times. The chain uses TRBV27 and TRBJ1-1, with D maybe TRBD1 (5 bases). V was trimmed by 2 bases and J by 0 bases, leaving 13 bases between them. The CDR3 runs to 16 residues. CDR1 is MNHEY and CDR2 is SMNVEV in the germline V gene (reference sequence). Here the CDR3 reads CASSLVGQSMNTEAFF. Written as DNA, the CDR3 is TGTGCCAGCAGTTTAGTAGGACAAAGCATGAACACTGAAGCTTTCTTT.

The CDR3 spells CASRDLHEQFF. CDR3 nucleotides: TGTGCCAGCAGAGACCTACATGAGCAGTTCTTC. The chain is built from TRBV6-1 and TRBJ2-1; D uncertain. From germline, CDR1 is MNHNS and CDR2 SASEGT. The CDR3 runs to 11 residues. Deletions cut 6 bases from V and 8 bases from J, with 8 bases between.

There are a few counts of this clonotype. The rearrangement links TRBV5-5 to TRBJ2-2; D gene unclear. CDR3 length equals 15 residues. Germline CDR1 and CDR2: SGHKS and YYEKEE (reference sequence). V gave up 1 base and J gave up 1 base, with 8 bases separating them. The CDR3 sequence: CASSLSVRNTGELFF. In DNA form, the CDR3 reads TGTGCCAGCAGCTTGTCTGTACGGAACACCGGGGAGCTGTTTTTT.

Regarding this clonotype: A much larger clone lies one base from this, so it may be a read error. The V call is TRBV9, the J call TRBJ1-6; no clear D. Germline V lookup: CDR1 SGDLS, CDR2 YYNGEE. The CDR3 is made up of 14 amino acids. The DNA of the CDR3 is TGTGCCGGCAGCGTAGGAGCTTCTAATTCACCCCTCCACTTT. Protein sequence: CAGSVGASNSPLHF.

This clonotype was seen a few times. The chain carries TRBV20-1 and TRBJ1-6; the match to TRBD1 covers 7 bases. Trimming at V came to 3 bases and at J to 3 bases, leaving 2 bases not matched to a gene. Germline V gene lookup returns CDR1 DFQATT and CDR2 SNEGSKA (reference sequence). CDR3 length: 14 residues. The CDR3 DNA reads TGCAGTGCTAGGACAGGGCTCTATAATTCACCCCTCCACTTT. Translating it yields CSARTGLYNSPLHF.

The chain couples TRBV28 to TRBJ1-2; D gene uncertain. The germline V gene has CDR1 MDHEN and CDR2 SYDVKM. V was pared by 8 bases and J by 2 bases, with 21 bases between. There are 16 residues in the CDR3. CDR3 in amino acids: CASHPPRRRSNYGYTF. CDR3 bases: TGTGCCAGCCACCCCCCGCGGCGTCGATCAAACTATGGCTACACCTTC.

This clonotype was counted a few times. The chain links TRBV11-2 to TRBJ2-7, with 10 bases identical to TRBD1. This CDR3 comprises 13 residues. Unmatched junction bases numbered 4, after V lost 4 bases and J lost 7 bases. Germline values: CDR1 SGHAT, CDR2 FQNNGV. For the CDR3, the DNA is TGTGCCAGCAGCTCGGGACAGGGGTGGGAGCAGTACTTC. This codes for CASSSGQGWEQYF.

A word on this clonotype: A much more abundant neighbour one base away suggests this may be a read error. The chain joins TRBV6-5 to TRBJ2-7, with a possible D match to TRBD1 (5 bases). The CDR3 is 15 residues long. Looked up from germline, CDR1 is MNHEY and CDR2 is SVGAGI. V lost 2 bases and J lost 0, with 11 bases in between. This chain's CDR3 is CASSYTGGSSYEQYF. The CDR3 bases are TGTGCCAGCAGTTACACAGGCGGCAGCTCCTACGAGCAGTACTTC.

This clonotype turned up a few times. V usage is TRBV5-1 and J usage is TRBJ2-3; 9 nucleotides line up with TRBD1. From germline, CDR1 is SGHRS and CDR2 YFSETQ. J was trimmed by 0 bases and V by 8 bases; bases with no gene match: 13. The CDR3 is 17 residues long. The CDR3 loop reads CASKTPGQGLSTDTQYF. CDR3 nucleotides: TGCGCCAGTAAGACGCCGGGACAGGGACTTAGCACAGATACGCAGTATTTT. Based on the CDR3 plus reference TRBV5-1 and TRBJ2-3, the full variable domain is KAGVTQTPRYLIKTRGQQVTLSCSPISGHRSVSWYQQTPGQGLQFLFEYFSETQRNKGNFPGRFSGRQFSNSRSEMNVSTLELGDSALYLCASKTPGQGLSTDTQYFGPGTRLTVL.

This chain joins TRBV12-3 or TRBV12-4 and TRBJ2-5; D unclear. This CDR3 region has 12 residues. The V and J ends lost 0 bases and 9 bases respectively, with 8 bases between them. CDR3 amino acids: CASSLARWAQYF. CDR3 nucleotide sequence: TGTGCCAGCAGTTTAGCGCGCTGGGCCCAGTACTTC.

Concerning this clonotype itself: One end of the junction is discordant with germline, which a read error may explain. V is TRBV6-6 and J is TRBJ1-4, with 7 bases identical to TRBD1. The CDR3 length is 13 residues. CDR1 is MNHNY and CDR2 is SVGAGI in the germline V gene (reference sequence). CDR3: CASRGQSAEKLLF. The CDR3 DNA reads TGTGCCAGCAGGGGACAGTCCGCCGAAAAACTGCTTTTT.

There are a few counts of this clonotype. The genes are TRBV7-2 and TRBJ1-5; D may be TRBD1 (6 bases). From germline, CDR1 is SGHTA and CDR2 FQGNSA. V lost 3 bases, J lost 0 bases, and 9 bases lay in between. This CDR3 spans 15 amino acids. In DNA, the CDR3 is TGTGCCAGCAGCTTGGACAGTTATAGCAATCAGCCCCAGCATTTT. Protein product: CASSLDSYSNQPQHF.

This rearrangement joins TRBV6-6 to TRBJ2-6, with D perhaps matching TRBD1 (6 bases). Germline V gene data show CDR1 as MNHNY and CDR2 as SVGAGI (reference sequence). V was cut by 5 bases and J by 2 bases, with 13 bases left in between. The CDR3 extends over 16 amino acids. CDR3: CASSRRTAAGANVLTF. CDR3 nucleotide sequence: TGTGCCAGCAGTAGACGGACAGCGGCTGGGGCCAACGTCCTGACTTTC.

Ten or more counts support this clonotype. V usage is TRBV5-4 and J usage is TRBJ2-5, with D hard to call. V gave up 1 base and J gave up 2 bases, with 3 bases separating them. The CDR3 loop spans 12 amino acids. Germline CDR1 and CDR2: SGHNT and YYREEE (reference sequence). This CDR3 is CASSLPQETQYF. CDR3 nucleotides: TGTGCCAGCAGCTTGCCGCAAGAGACCCAGTACTTC.

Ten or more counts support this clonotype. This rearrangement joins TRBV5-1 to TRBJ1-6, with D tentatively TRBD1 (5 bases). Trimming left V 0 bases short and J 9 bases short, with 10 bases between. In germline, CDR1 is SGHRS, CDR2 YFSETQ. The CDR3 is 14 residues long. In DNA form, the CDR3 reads TGCGCCAGCAGCTTGGCGGGGCCGGCTTCACCCCTCCACTTT. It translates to CASSLAGPASPLHF.

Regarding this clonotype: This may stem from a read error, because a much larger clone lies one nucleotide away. The CDR3 is CVSSSGTDQPQHF. For the CDR3, the DNA is TGCGTCAGCAGCTCCGGGACAGATCAGCCCCAGCATTTT. The chain couples TRBV5-1 to TRBJ1-5, with TRBD1 identical over 7 bases. The length of the CDR3 is 13 residues. Germline lookup yields CDR1 SGHRS and CDR2 YFSETQ.

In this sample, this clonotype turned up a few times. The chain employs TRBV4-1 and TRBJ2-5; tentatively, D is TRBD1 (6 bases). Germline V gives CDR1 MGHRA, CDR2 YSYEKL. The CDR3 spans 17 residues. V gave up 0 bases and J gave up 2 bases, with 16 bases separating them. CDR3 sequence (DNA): TGCGCCAGCAGCCAAGATTTTCCGGACAGCCTACAAGAGACCCAGTACTTC. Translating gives CASSQDFPDSLQETQYF.

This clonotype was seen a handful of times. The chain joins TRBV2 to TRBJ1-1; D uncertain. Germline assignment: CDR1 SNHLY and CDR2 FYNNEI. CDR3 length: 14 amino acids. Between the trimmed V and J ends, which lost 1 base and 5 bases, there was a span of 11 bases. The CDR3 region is CASSEGRVRTEAFF. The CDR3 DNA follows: TGTGCCAGCAGTGAAGGGAGGGTACGGACTGAAGCTTTCTTT.

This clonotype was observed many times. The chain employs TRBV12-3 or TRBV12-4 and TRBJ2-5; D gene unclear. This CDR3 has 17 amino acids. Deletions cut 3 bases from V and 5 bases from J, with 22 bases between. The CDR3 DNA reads TGTGCCAGCAGTTTCTCGGACGCCGACCGGTTGGGTGAGACCCAGTACTTC. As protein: CASSFSDADRLGETQYF.

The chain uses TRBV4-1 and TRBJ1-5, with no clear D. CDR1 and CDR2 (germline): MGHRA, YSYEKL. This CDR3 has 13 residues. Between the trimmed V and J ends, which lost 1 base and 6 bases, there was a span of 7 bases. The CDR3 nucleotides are TGCGCCAGCAGCCAAGCCACCCGTCAGCCCCAGCATTTT. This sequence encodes CASSQATRQPQHF.

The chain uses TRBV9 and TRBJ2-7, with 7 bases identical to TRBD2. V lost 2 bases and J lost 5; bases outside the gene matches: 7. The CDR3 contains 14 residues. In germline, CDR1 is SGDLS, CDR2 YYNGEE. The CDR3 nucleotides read TGTGCCAGCAGCGTTGGGGGGGTACCCAACGAGCAGTACTTC. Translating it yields CASSVGGVPNEQYF.

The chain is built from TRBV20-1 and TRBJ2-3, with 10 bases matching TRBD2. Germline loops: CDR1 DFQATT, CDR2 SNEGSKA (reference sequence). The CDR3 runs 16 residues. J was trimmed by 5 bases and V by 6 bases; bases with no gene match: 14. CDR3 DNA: TGCAGTGCCAATATGTGGGGGAGCGGGGGGGGAGATACGCAGTATTTT. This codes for CSANMWGSGGGDTQYF.